This entry describes one T cell receptor (beta chain). The data were produced by immunoSEQ multiplex PCR, yet TCRdb's version contains in-frame clones alone and is incomplete. Altogether tens of thousands of clones are present, 60% to 80% being singletons, with the ten largest covering 4% to 5%. These data originate in a study of blood T cell repertoires in COVID-19. Across the study: Samples taken during acute and convalescent COVID-19 were collected in the United States, Italy and Spain. PBMCs, B-cell-depleted T cells, or T cells were the source of the cDNA or gDNA that made up the material.

Germline V gene data show CDR1 as SGHRS and CDR2 as YFSETQ. Trimming shortened V by 0 bases and J by 3 bases, and 23 bases separated the two germline ends. The CDR3 runs 19 residues. This chain links TRBV5-1 with TRBJ2-3, with D perhaps TRBD2 (5 bases). Sequencing was carried out using peripheral blood. This receptor was obtained from a woman between 45 and 60 years old with acute or convalescent COVID-19. CDR3 in amino acids: CASSLGGSGVGGVTDTQYF. The CDR3 DNA sequence: TGCGCCAGCAGCTTGGGCGGGTCCGGAGTCGGCGGTGTGACAGATACGCAGTATTTT.